Sequencing of this TCR beta chain was carried out in a study of beta chain features in type 1 diabetes. The CDR3 sequence is 14 residues long. CDR1 is SGHTA and CDR2 is FQGNSA in the germline V gene. CD45RO/CCR7/CD25/CD127/CD95/CD27 separated CD4+ naive, central memory, regulatory and stem cell-like memory cells by sorting. Details on this clone: The junction differs from germline at one of its ends, possibly a read error.

Every bit of the isolated RNA underwent reverse transcription, so sequencing read expressed TCRB transcripts. Method: immunoSEQ multiplex PCR; TCRdb's copy keeps in-frame clones and lacks some. The repertoire holds hundreds of thousands of clones, around 15% seen once, with more than 0.08% in the top ten. Sequenced input: naive CD4+ T cells from blood. The receptor comes from a man aged 18 to 30 in good health. The J gene is TRBJ2-3, the V gene TRBV7-2; D remains ambiguous. CDR3 amino acids: CACRPGRNTDTQYF. The DNA of the CDR3 is TGTGCCTGCAGACCCGGCCGCAACACAGATACGCAGTATTTT.